The 10 T cell receptor beta chains below come from one sample, sequenced in a study of beta chain features in type 1 diabetes. Points from the study as a whole: Among all four CD4+ subsets, Type 1 diabetes patients had TCRB CDR3s that were moderately but significantly shorter.

What these receptors recognize is not known. Expressed TCRB transcripts were sequenced after all isolated RNA was converted to cDNA. The assay was immunoSEQ multiplex PCR, and TCRdb's table has in-frame clones only and misses some. The sample lists 640,000 or so clones; around an eighth were seen once. Sequenced sample: naive CD4+ T cells from blood. The origin of the receptors is a man aged 18 to 35 with type 1 diabetes.

This chain connects TRBV18 to TRBJ1-4, with a possible D match to TRBD1 (5 bases). Trimming cost V 5 bases and J 8 bases, with 12 bases left between them. This CDR3 spans 13 amino acids. Germline V gene data show CDR1 as KGHSH and CDR2 as LQKENI. The CDR3 nucleotides read TGTGCCAGCTCAGCAACAGAGGGGGAAAAACTGTTTTTT. Translating it yields CASSATEGEKLFF.

V and J are TRBV28 and TRBJ1-1; D may be TRBD1 (6 bases). Germline CDR1 is MDHEN and CDR2 is SYDVKM. CDR3 length: 12 amino acids. Between the trimmed V and J ends, which lost 6 bases and 6 bases, there was a span of 11 bases. The CDR3 DNA reads as TGTGCCAGCAGCGGTACAGGGCCTGAAGCTTTCTTT. This codes for CASSGTGPEAFF.

The J gene is TRBJ1-2, the V gene TRBV15; D is perhaps TRBD1 (6 bases). V lost 0 bases and J 4 bases, leaving 12 bases between the germline ends. The CDR3 has 15 amino acids. Germline V gene lookup returns CDR1 LNHNV and CDR2 YYDKDF (reference sequence). The DNA for the CDR3 is TGTGCCACCAGCAGAGATGACAGGACTACCTATGGCTACACCTTC. As protein: CATSRDDRTTYGYTF.

This clone was counted a single time. The chain employs TRBV2 and TRBJ1-2; D may be TRBD1 (5 bases). The CDR3 loop spans 15 amino acids. Looked up from germline, CDR1 is SNHLY and CDR2 is FYNNEI. The ends were cut back, 2 bases at V and 5 bases at J, with 15 bases in the middle. CDR3 DNA: TGTGCCAGCAGTGAAACCCTAGGGGCAGCATATGGCTACACCTTC. Its protein product is CASSETLGAAYGYTF.

This clone was counted a few times. V is TRBV28 and J is TRBJ1-5; D may be TRBD1 (5 bases). V lost 5 bases, J lost 0 bases, and 11 bases lay in between. Germline lookup yields CDR1 MDHEN and CDR2 SYDVKM. This CDR3 region has 15 residues. CDR3 sequence (DNA): TGTGCCAGCAGTAAGGAGGGGTTTAGCAATCAGCCCCAGCATTTT. Amino acid sequence: CASSKEGFSNQPQHF.

The chain links TRBV6-5 to TRBJ1-2; unclear D gene. The length of the CDR3 is 12 residues. V gave up 6 bases and J gave up 3 bases, with 8 bases separating them. From germline, CDR1 is MNHEY and CDR2 SVGAGI. The CDR3 here is CASSLDHYGYTF. The DNA for the CDR3 is TGTGCCAGCAGCTTGGACCACTATGGCTACACCTTC.

This clone was counted only a few times. The CDR3 DNA sequence: TGCAGCGTTGAGGCAGGCTACGAGCAGTACTTC. Translating gives CSVEAGYEQYF. V gene TRBV29-1 combines with J gene TRBJ2-5; D gene uncertain. Near its end, the DNA agrees better with TRBJ2-7, so the J call may be wrong. The V gene's germline CDR1 is SQVTM and CDR2 ANQGSEA. The CDR3 contains 11 residues.

J is TRBJ2-4 and V is TRBV7-9; D unclear. This CDR3 is built from 11 residues. Trimming stripped 3 bases from V and 15 bases from J, with 12 bases between. Per germline, CDR1 SEHNR and CDR2 FQNEAQ (reference sequence). The CDR3 reads CASSLEGILYF. The DNA of the CDR3 is TGTGCCAGCAGCTTGGAAGGGATATTGTACTTC. The entire variable domain, with the rest obtained from reference TRBV7-9 and TRBJ2-4, is as follows: DTGVSQNPRHKITKRGQNVTFRCDPISEHNRLYWYRQTLGQGPEFLTYFQNEAQLEKSRLLSDRFSAERPKGSFSTLEIQRTEQGDSAMYLCASSLEGILYFGAGTRLSVL.

V usage is TRBV30 and J usage is TRBJ2-7; 7 nucleotides align to TRBD1. V was pared by 1 base and J by 4 bases, with 7 bases of the junction left unmatched. Germline CDR1 and CDR2: GTSNPN and SVGIG (reference sequence). The CDR3 has 14 amino acids. CDR3 in DNA: TGTGCCTGGAGTGGTAGGGGGCGAAAATACGAGCAGTACTTC. Translated: CAWSGRGRKYEQYF.

The chain recombines TRBV10-3 with TRBJ1-1, with no clear D. Germline CDR1 ENHRY, CDR2 SYGVKD. The V end was cut by 6 bases, the J end by 1 base, with 12 bases between. The CDR3 length is 14 residues. The CDR3 reads CAISPARENTEAFF. The CDR3 nucleotides read TGTGCCATCAGCCCCGCCCGGGAGAACACTGAAGCTTTCTTT.